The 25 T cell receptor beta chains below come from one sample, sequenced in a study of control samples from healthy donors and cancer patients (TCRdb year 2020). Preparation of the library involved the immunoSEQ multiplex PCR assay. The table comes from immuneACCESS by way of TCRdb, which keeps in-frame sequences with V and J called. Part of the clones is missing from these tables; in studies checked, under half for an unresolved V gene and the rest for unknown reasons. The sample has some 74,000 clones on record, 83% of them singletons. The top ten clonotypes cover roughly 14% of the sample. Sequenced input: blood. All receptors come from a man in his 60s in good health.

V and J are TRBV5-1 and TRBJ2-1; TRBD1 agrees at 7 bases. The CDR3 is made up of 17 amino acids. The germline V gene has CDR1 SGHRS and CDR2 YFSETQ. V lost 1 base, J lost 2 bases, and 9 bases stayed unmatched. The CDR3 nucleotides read TGCGCCAGCAGCTTGTTGGGGGACAGAGATCCCTACAATGAGCAGTTCTTC. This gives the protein CASSLLGDRDPYNEQFF.

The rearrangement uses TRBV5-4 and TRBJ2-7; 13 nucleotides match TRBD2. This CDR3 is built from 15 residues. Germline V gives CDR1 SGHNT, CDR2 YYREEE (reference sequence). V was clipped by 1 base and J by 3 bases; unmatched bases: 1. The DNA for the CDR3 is TGTGCCAGCAGCTTGAGACTAGCGGGGGGCTACGAGCAGTACTTC. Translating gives CASSLRLAGGYEQYF.

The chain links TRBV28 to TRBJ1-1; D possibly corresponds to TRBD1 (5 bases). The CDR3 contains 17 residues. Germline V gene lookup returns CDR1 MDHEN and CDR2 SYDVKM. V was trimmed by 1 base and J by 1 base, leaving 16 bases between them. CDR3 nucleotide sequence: TGTGCCAGCAGTTTATCAGTCGGGGCGGGGGAGAACACTGAAGCTTTCTTT. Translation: CASSLSVGAGENTEAFF.

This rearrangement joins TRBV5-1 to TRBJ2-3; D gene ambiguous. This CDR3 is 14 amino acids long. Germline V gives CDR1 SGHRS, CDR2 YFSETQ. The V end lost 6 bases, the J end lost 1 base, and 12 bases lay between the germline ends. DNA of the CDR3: TGCGCCAGCAACGACCCTGGCGGCACAGATACGCAGTATTTT. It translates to CASNDPGGTDTQYF. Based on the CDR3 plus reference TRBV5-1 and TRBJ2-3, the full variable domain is KAGVTQTPRYLIKTRGQQVTLSCSPISGHRSVSWYQQTPGQGLQFLFEYFSETQRNKGNFPGRFSGRQFSNSRSEMNVSTLELGDSALYLCASNDPGGTDTQYFGPGTRLTVL.

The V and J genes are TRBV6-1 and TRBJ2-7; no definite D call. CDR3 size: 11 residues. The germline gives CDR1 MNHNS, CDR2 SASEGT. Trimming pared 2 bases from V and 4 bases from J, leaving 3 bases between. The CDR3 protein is CASSELYEQYF. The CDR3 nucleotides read TGTGCCAGCAGTGAACTATACGAGCAGTACTTC.

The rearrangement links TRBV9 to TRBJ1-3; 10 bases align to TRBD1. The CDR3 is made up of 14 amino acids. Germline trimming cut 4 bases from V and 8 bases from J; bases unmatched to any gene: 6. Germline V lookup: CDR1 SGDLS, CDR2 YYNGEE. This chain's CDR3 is CASSPRDRGYTIYF. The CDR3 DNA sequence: TGTGCCAGCAGCCCTCGGGACAGGGGTTACACCATATATTTT. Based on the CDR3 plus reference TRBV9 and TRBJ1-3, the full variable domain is DSGVTQTPKHLITATGQRVTLRCSPRSGDLSVYWYQQSLDQGLQFLIQYYNGEERAKGNILERFSAQQFPDLHSELNLSSLELGDSALYFCASSPRDRGYTIYFGEGSWLTVV.

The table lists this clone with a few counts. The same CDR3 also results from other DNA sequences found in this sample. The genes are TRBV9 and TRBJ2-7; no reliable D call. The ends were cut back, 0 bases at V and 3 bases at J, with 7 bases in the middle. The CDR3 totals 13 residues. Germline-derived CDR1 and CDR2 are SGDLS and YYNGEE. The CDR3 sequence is CASSVGGSYEQYF. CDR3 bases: TGTGCCAGCAGCGTAGGCGGAAGCTACGAGCAGTACTTC.

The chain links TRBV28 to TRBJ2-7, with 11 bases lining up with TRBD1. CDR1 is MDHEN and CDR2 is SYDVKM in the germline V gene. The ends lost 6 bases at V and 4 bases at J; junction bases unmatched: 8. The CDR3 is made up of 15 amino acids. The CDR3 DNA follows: TGTGCCAGCAGAGATCCGGGACAGGGGGGGTACGAGCAGTACTTC. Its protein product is CASRDPGQGGYEQYF.

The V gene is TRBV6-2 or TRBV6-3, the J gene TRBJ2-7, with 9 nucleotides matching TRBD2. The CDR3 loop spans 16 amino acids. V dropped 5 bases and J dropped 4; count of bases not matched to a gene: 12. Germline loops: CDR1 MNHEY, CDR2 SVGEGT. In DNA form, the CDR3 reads TGTGCCAGCAGTCCCTCAGAGGTAGCGGGAGTATACGAGCAGTACTTC. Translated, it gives CASSPSEVAGVYEQYF.

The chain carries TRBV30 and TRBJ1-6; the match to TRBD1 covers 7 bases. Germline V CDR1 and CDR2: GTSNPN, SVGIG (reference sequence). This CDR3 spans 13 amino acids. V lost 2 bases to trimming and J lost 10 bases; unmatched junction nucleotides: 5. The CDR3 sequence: CAWSSQGGSPLHF. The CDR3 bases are TGTGCCTGGAGTTCTCAGGGGGGGTCACCCCTCCACTTT.

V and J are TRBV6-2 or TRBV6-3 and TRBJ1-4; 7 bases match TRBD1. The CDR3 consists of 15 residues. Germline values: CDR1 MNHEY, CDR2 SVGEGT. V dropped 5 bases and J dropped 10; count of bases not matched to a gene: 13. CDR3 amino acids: CASSLYRDSTLKLFF. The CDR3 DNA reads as TGTGCCAGCAGTCTTTACCGGGACAGTACCTTAAAACTGTTTTTT.

CDR3 DNA: TGTGCCAGCAGCCCTCTGGGCGGGAACGAGCATGAGCAGTTCTTC. Its translation is CASSPLGGNEHEQFF. V is TRBV7-3 and J is TRBJ2-1, with TRBD2 as a possible D gene (6 bases). Looked up from germline, CDR1 is SGHTA and CDR2 is FQGTGA. V shed 5 bases and J shed 8 bases, with 19 bases lying between them. The CDR3 covers 15 residues.

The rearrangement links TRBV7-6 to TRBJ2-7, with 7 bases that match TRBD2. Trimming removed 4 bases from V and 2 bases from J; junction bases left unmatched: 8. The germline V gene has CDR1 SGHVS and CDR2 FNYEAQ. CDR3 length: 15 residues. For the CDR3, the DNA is TGTGCCAGCAGCTCCGGGGGGACTCGAGCCTACGAGCAGTACTTC. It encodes CASSSGGTRAYEQYF. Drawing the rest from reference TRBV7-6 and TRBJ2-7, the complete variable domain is GAGVSQSPRYKVTKRGQDVALRCDPISGHVSLYWYRQALGQGPEFLTYFNYEAQQDKSGLPNDRFSAERPEGSISTLTIQRTEQRDSAMYRCASSSGGTRAYEQYFGPGTRLTVT.

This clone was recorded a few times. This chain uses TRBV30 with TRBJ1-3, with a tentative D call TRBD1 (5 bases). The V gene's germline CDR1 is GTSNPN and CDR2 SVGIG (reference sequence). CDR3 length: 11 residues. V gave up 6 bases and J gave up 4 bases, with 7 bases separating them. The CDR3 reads CACWTGNTIYF. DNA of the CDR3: TGTGCCTGCTGGACAGGAAACACCATATATTTT.

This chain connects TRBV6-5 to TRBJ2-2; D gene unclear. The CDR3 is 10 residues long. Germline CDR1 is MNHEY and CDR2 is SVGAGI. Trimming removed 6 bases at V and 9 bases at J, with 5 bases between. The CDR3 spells CASRDWELFF. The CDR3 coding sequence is TGTGCCAGCAGAGATTGGGAGCTGTTTTTT.

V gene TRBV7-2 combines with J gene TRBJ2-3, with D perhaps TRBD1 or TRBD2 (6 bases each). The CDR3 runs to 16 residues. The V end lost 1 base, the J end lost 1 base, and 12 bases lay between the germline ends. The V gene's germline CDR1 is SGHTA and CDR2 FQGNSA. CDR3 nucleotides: TGTGCCAGCAGCTTAGTATCGGGGGCTGGCACAGATACGCAGTATTTT. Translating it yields CASSLVSGAGTDTQYF. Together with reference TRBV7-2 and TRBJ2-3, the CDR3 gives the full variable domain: GAGVSQSPSNKVTEKGKDVELRCDPISGHTALYWYRQSLGQGLEFLIYFQGNSAPDKSGLPSDRFSAERTGGSVSTLTIQRTQQEDSAVYLCASSLVSGAGTDTQYFGPGTRLTVL.

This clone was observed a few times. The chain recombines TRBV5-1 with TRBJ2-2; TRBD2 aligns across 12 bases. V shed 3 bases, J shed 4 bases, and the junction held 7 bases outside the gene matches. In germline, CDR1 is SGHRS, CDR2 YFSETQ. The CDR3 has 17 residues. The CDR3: CASSYLAGGPGTGELFF. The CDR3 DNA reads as TGCGCCAGCAGCTATCTAGCGGGAGGGCCCGGCACCGGGGAGCTGTTTTTT.

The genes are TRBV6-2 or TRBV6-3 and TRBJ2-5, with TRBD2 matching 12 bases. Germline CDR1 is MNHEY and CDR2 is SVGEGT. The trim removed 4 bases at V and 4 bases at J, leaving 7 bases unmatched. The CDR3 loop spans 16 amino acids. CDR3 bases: TGTGCCAGCAGTTCCCGACTAGCGGGAGTAGGAGAGACCCAGTACTTC. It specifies CASSSRLAGVGETQYF.

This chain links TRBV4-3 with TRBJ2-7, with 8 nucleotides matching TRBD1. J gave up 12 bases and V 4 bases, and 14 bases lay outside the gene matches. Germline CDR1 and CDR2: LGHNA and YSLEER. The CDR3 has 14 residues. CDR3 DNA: TGCGCCAGCAGCCCCACGCTTGGACAGGGCACGCGGTACTTC. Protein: CASSPTLGQGTRYF.

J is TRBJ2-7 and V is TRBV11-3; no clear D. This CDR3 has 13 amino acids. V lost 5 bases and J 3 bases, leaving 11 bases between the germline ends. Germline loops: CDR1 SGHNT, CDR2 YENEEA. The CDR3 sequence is CASSLYGGYEQYF. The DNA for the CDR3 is TGTGCCAGCAGCCTATACGGTGGCTACGAGCAGTACTTC.

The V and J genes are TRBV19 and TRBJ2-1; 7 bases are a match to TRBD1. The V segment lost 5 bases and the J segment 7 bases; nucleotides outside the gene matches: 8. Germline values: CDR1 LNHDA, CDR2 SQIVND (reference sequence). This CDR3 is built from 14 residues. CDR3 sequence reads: CASSPRTGQNEQFF. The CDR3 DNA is TGTGCCAGTAGTCCCCGGACAGGTCAAAATGAGCAGTTCTTC.

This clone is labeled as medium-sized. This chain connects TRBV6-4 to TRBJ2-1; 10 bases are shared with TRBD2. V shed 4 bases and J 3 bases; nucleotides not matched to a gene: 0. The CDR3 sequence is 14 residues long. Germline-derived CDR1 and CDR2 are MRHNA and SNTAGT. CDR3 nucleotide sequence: TGTGCCAGCAGTGCTAGCGGGAGCTACAATGAGCAGTTCTTC. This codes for CASSASGSYNEQFF.

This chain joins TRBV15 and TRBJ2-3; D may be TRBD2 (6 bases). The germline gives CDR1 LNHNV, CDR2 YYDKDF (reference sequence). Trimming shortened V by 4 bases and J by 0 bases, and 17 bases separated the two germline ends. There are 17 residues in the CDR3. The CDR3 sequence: CATSNFSGPLSTDTQYF. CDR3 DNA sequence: TGTGCCACCAGCAACTTCAGCGGGCCCCTTAGCACAGATACGCAGTATTTT.

CDR3 in amino acids: CASSLASFRGSTGELFF. The CDR3 DNA sequence: TGTGCCAGCAGCTTGGCTTCGTTTCGGGGATCGACCGGGGAGCTGTTTTTT. The chain has TRBV5-5 and TRBJ2-2, with D perhaps TRBD2 (5 bases). V lost 0 bases to trimming and J lost 5 bases, with 17 bases between them. This CDR3 region has 17 residues. Germline V gives CDR1 SGHKS, CDR2 YYEKEE (reference sequence).

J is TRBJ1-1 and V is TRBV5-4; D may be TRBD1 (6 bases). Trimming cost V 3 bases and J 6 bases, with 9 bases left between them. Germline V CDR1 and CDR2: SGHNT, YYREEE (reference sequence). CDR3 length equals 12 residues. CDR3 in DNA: TGTGCCAGCAGCTGGGGGCAATCTGAAGCTTTCTTT. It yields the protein CASSWGQSEAFF.